This TCR beta chain was found in a study of control samples from healthy donors and cancer patients. Sequencing used immunoSEQ multiplex PCR; TCRdb keeps in-frame clones, though not all of them. The sample lists over 150,000 clones, approximately 95% occurring once. Germline-derived CDR1 and CDR2 are KGHDR and SFDVKD. Trimming stripped 4 bases from V and 0 bases from J, with 8 bases between. This CDR3 is 14 amino acids long. V is TRBV24-1 and J is TRBJ2-5; unclear D gene. The specimen was blood. The TCR originated in a man younger than 35 in good health. The CDR3 DNA is TGTGCCACCAGTGACCCACGGGACCAAGAGACCCAGTACTTC. This sequence encodes CATSDPRDQETQYF.